These 7 T cell receptor beta chains were all obtained from the same sample, sequenced in a study of T cells after yellow fever vaccination. In TCRdb, the 5' RACE reads were re-called with MiXCR into one record per CDR3 protein. The repertoire has roughly 99,000 distinct CDR3 sequences, around 5.8% of them found once; the top ten carry about two fifths. Sequencing used CD8+ T cells sorted from PBMCs, obtained 10 days after the yellow fever booster vaccination. Receptors were obtained from a man aged 18 to 30 who received the YFV17D yellow fever vaccine.

This clonotype was recorded a few times. The chain carries TRBV7-6 and TRBJ2-1; D is undetermined. This CDR3 comprises 14 residues. Germline V CDR1 and CDR2: SGHVS, FNYEAQ. V lost 3 bases, J lost 3 bases, and 9 bases lay in between. The CDR3 DNA reads as TGTGCCAGCAGCTTGGACGGACGCTACAATGAGCAGTTCTTC. It is translated as CASSLDGRYNEQFF.

This clonotype showed up just a few times. The chain carries TRBV2 and TRBJ2-7; 7 bases map to TRBD2. Per the germline V gene, CDR1 is SNHLY and CDR2 is FYNNEI. This CDR3 has 15 amino acids. With V trimmed by 1 base and J by 2 bases, 5 bases remained unmatched. Here the CDR3 reads CASSEVGAGTYEQYF. DNA for the CDR3: TGTGCCAGCAGTGAAGTAGGAGCGGGGACCTACGAGCAGTACTTC.

Only a few counts were recorded for this clonotype. The V and J genes are TRBV29-1 and TRBJ1-1; no reliable D call. The CDR3 has 12 residues. Deletions cut 4 bases from V and 0 bases from J, with 6 bases between. Germline-derived CDR1 and CDR2 are SQVTM and ANQGSEA. The CDR3 DNA is TGCAGCGTTGGGAAAATGAACACTGAAGCTTTCTTT. Residues: CSVGKMNTEAFF.

The genes are TRBV18 and TRBJ2-6; D is unclear. The germline V and J ends were trimmed by 3 bases and 3 bases, with 9 bases remaining between them. This CDR3 spans 15 amino acids. Germline CDR1 KGHSH, CDR2 LQKENI. CDR3 in amino acids: CASSPSIFGANVLTF. Here the CDR3 DNA reads TGTGCCAGCTCACCCTCAATCTTTGGGGCCAACGTCCTGACTTTC.

This clonotype was recorded at least ten times. The rearrangement links TRBV27 to TRBJ1-5; TRBD1 matches 8 bases. CDR1 MNHEY and CDR2 SMNVEV come from the germline V gene (reference sequence). The CDR3 loop spans 14 amino acids. J was trimmed by 4 bases and V by 5 bases; bases with no gene match: 4. The CDR3 bases are TGTGCCAGCAGTCCGACAGGGGCGAATCAGCCCCAGCATTTT. This encodes CASSPTGANQPQHF.

The chain employs TRBV19 and TRBJ1-5; D is undetermined. The germline V gene has CDR1 LNHDA and CDR2 SQIVND (reference sequence). The CDR3 has 11 amino acids. V lost 8 bases and J lost 9, with 11 bases in between. CDR3 region: CASGLLGPQHF. DNA of the CDR3: TGTGCCAGTGGTCTCCTGGGGCCCCAGCATTTT.

This chain uses TRBV28 with TRBJ2-3, with TRBD2 matching over 7 bases. The CDR3 is 13 residues long. Trimming cost V 8 bases and J 3 bases; bases outside gene matches: 5. Germline V CDR1 and CDR2: MDHEN, SYDVKM. This CDR3 is CASGGLLTDTQYF. For the CDR3, the DNA is TGTGCCAGCGGGGGACTACTTACAGATACGCAGTATTTT.